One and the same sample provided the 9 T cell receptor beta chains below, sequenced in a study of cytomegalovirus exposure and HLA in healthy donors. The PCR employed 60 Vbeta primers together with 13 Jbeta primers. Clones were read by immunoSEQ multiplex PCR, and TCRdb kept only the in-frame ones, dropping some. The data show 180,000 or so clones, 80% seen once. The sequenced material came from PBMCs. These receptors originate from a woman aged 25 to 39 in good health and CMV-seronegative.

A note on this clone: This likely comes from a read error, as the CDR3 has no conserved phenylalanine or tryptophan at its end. CDR3 sequence reads: CASSYQSAMNTEAFV. The CDR3 DNA sequence: TGTGCCAGCAGTTACCAAAGCGCTATGAACACTGAAGCTTTCGTT. The rearrangement uses TRBV6-5 and TRBJ1-1; D unclear. Germline assignment: CDR1 MNHEY and CDR2 SVGAGI. The CDR3 is made up of 15 amino acids. Trimming left V 2 bases short and J 0 bases short, with 10 bases between.

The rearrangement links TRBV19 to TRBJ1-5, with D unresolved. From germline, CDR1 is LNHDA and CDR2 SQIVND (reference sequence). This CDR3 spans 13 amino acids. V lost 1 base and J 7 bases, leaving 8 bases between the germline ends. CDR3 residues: CASSIAREQPQHF. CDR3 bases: TGTGCCAGTAGTATAGCTCGAGAGCAGCCCCAGCATTTT.

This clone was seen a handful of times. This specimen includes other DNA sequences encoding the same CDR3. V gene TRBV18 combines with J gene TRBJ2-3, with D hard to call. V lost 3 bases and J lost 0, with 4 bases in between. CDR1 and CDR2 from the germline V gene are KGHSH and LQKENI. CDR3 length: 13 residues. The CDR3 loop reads CASSPPSTDTQYF. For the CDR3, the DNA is TGTGCCAGCTCACCCCCGAGCACAGATACGCAGTATTTT.

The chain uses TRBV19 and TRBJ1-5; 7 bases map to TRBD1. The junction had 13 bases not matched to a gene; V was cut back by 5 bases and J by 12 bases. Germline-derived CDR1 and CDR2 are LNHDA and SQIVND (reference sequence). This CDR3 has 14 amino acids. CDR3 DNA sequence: TGTGCCAGTAGTTTGAGCATCGACAGGGTCCTCCAGCATTTT. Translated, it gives CASSLSIDRVLQHF.

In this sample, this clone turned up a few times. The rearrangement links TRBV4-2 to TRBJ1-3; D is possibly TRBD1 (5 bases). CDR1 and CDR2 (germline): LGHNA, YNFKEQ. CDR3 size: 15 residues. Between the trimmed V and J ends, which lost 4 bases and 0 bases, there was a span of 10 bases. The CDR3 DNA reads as TGTGCCAGCAGCCCGGGACTTTTCTCTGGAAACACCATATATTTT. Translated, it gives CASSPGLFSGNTIYF.

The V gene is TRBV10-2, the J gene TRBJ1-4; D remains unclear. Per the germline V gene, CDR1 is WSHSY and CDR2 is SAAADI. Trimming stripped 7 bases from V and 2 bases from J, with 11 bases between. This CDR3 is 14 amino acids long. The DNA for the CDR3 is TGCGCCAGCAAGGAGAGGGCGACTAATGAAAAACTGTTTTTT. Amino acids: CASKERATNEKLFF.

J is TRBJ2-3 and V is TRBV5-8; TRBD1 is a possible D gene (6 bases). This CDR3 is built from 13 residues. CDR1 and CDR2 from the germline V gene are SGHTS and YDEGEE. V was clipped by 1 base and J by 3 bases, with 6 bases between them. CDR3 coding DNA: TGTGCCAGCAGCTTGACAGGGACAGATACGCAGTATTTT. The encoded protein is CASSLTGTDTQYF.

The DNA for the CDR3 is TGTGCCACCAGCAGAGGGGCCGTCGAAAACTATGGCTACACCTTC. It encodes CATSRGAVENYGYTF. This chain uses TRBV15 with TRBJ1-2; D gene uncertain. The CDR3 sequence is 15 residues long. Trimming cost V 1 base and J 2 bases, with 11 bases left between them. Germline V gene sequence: CDR1 LNHNV, CDR2 YYDKDF (reference sequence).

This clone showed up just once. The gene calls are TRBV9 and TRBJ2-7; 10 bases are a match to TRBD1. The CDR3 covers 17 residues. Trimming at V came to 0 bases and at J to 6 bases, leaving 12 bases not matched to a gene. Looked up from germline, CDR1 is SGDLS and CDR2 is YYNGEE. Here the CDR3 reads CASSVDPRQGAKGEQYF. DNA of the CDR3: TGTGCCAGCAGCGTAGACCCGAGACAGGGGGCGAAGGGCGAGCAGTACTTC.